This T cell receptor beta chain was captured by sequencing in a study of early T cells in non-severe SARS-CoV-2 infection. Study background: Unsorted whole blood bulk RNA was sequenced, with unpaired chains.

Note on this clonotype: The antigen is undetermined.

The CDR3 runs 15 residues. Deletions cut 5 bases from V and 6 bases from J, with 23 bases between. The germline CDR1 and CDR2 sequences are DFQATT and SNEGSKA (reference sequence). Whole-study results and caveats: VDJdb matching favored anti-spike CD8 responses, missing private and CD4 specificities.

Individually, cDNA molecules had unique molecular identifiers attached to them. TCRdb called the 5' RACE reads again in MiXCR, with one record for every CDR3 protein. The sample yields more than 90,000 distinct CDR3 sequences, roughly 13% seen once. The clonotype originates from an adult who was a healthcare worker with PCR-confirmed SARS-CoV-2 infection or an uninfected control (not recorded which). The chain uses TRBV20-1 and TRBJ2-7; tentative D call: TRBD2 (6 bases). The sequencing input was whole blood. CDR3 sequence (DNA): TGCAGTGCTCAGGCGGGGCGGGGTGGCCTCGGCGAGCAGTACTTC. It specifies CSAQAGRGGLGEQYF.